Reported below is one T cell receptor beta chain. This clonotype was detected many times. The specificity of this receptor is unknown. No qualities accompany the bases; no much larger clone lies one base away. The CDR3 holds 14 amino acids from the cysteine to the phenylalanine. Just CDR3 DNA is preserved here, 42 bases in frame from base 1. CDR1 and CDR2 are read off the germline V gene as MNHNS and SASEGT. V is shortened by 5 bases, J by 1 base, and the region joining them spans 9 bases. Moderately to severely active disease, a Clinical Activity Score of at least 3, a NOSPECS grade of at least 4, and a duration under 3 months were present in ophthalmopathy patients. The study excluded patients with uncontrolled infections, other autoimmune diseases, pregnancy or lactation. Clinical symptoms, serum thyroxine and TRAb, thyroid ultrasound, and orbital computed tomography formed the basis for the diagnoses. PBMCs were separated from under 12 ml of fresh peripheral blood using Ficoll-Paque density gradient centrifugation. Total RNA was extracted using Trizol reagent, and RNA quality was assessed on an Agilent 2100 Bioanalyzer.

This sample was taken from a study of T cells in Graves' hyperthyroidism and ophthalmopathy (dated by TCRdb to about 2019). The study in broad terms: Peripheral blood was sampled at the time of initial diagnosis, prior to any treatment. To identify distinguishing TCR V-J signatures, a discovery cohort of around 100 patients was used, comprising 43 with Graves' ophthalmopathy and around 60 with stable Graves' hyperthyroidism. Prospective prediction of ophthalmopathy was tested in an independent validation cohort of some 20 hyperthyroidism patients and roughly 16 patients who later progressed to ophthalmopathy. The 95 to 100 discovery patients were randomly split 7:3 into training and test sets. Thyroid tissue and blood T-cell repertoires from more than five Graves' hyperthyroidism patients were also compared in the study. After sampling, hyperthyroidism patients received methimazole starting at 30 mg daily, and ophthalmopathy patients received high-dose intravenous methylprednisolone. The paper reports TCR Vbeta CDR3 sequencing of about 140 peripheral blood samples: 40 to 45 ophthalmopathy, around 80 hyperthyroidism and around 17 progressor patients.

The full study reports these points: Most expanded thyroid clonotypes (frequency above 0.001) were also detected in blood, a finding suggesting that blood repertoires may reflect thyroid immune responses. In validation, progression to ophthalmopathy was predicted by the model with about 70% sensitivity and roughly 76% specificity, a median of approximately 6.5 months before onset. A 13 V-J signature model separated ophthalmopathy from stable hyperthyroidism, with 87.88% sensitivity and roughly 82% specificity in cross-validation and 80%/75% in testing. Sample size was not statistically predetermined, and investigators were not blinded to group allocation.

The TCR beta CDR3 regions were amplified from the RNA transcripts. The first round of RT-PCR for the TCR CDR3 was performed with the HTBI primer set and the Qiagen OneStep RT-PCR kit. A second multiplex PCR round built the libraries, followed by size selection and purification. The libraries were sequenced on an Illumina HiSeq2000 using paired-end 100 bp reads. Turning to the authors' computational methods: SOAPnuke was used to process the raw data, throwing out any read that contained adapters or uncalled bases, had a mean Phred below 15, or lacked an exact constant-primer or identifier match. High-quality paired reads were merged with COPE v1.2.5, and unique nucleotide sequences were defined as clonotypes. MiTCR v1.1 was used to align the clonotypes against IMGT TRBV, TRBD and TRBJ reference segments. The analysis included only V-J combinations with a frequency above 0.0001, which together covered around 99% of the repertoires. The TCS score was defined as the ratio of F50 (clonal expansion) to E x V (chaos), calculated using BLOSUM62-based TCRdist between CDR3 peptides within each V-J. Welch's t-statistics and random forest reduced 450 to 600 V-J features to 13, which were used in a naive Bayes classifier (R e1071). The public reads were reanalyzed by TCRdb: fastp trimming at Q25, MiXCR alignment, in-frame beta chains only. Every entry covers one CDR3 protein and lists the most common genes and DNA from its rows. TCRdb assigned the V and J calls; the authors' analysis was not used. Recorded for this sample are 600,000 or so distinct CDR3 sequences; 13% to 15% of them occurred a single time. Over 6% of the sample is in the top ten clones.

This chain joins TRBV6-1 to TRBJ2-1; no D gene call is confident. The clonotype comes from a young woman with Graves' ophthalmopathy. Material: blood. The CDR3 region has the sequence CASSSYGSYNEQFF. The base sequence is TGTGCCAGCAGTTCTTACGGTTCCTACAATGAGCAGTTCTTC.